This T cell receptor beta chain was found in a study of T cell repertoires in cytomegalovirus infection. TCRdb itself ran the reads through MiXCR, one entry per CDR3 protein. The sample has roughly 320,000 distinct CDR3 sequences, 9.6% seen once. Only one count was recorded for this clonotype. Germline V gene sequence: CDR1 DFQATT, CDR2 SNEGSKA (reference sequence). The CDR3 length is 14 residues. Trimming took 4 bases from V and 6 from J, leaving 19 bases between them. V gene TRBV20-1 combines with J gene TRBJ2-7; D might be TRBD1 (5 bases). The clonotype originates from a human donor in good health (CMV status not recorded). Some clones in this sample may be carry-over from other donors' samples. Sequenced: PBMCs. The CDR3 sequence is CSAKGPLVSGEQYF. CDR3 sequence (DNA): TGCAGTGCTAAGGGGCCTTTAGTATCCGGCGAGCAGTACTTC.